This T cell receptor beta chain was found in a study of blood T cells in healthy people across ages. Findings and caveats of the study: Diversity estimates drawn from one million T cells were deemed underestimates.

This CDR3 comprises 14 residues. CDR1 and CDR2 from the germline V gene are MGHRA and YSYEKL. V gave up 2 bases and J gave up 4 bases; unmatched junction bases: 3. A sample-barcoded 5' primer and a J-beta primer mix were used in a second PCR of about 7 to 12 cycles. TCRdb processed the 5' RACE reads anew with MiXCR; each CDR3 protein has one entry. The sample records 790,000 or so distinct CDR3 sequences, about 42% being singletons. This clonotype was observed many times. Its target is not known. This receptor was obtained from a man at least 80 years old in good health. The chain recombines TRBV4-1 with TRBJ2-5; TRBD1 aligns across 8 bases. The sequenced sample was blood. CDR3 bases: TGCGCCAGCAGCCAACAGGGGGCTGGAGAGACCCAGTACTTC. It codes for CASSQQGAGETQYF.